This T cell receptor beta chain comes out of a study of blood T cell repertoires in COVID-19. The overall study: Samples taken during acute and convalescent COVID-19 were collected in the United States, Italy and Spain. T cells, B-cell-depleted T cells, or PBMCs provided the cDNA or gDNA that served as material.

Clones were read by immunoSEQ multiplex PCR, and TCRdb kept only the in-frame ones, dropping some. The sample carries roughly 150,000 clones, 79% recorded once. V shed 3 bases and J 0 bases; nucleotides not matched to a gene: 10. This CDR3 has 18 residues. The germline V gene encodes CDR1 SGHRS and CDR2 YFSETQ. It was during active infection that Seattle patients were enrolled and then longitudinally followed. The TCR originated in a woman aged 60 to 75 with COVID-19, enrolled during active disease. Sequenced material: peripheral blood. J is TRBJ2-3 and V is TRBV5-1; 10 bases match TRBD2. In DNA form, the CDR3 reads TGCGCCAGCAGCTCGGAGCCTAGCGGGGGCCTTAGCACAGATACGCAGTATTTT. This gives the protein CASSSEPSGGLSTDTQYF.